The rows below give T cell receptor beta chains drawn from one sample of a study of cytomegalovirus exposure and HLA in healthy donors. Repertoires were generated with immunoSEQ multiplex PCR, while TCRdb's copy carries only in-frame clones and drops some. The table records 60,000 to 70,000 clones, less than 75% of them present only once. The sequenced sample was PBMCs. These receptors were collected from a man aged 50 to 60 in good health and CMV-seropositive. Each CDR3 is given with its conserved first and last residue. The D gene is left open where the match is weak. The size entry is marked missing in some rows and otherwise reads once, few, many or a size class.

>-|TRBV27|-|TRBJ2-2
CASRTQGTNTGELFF
TGTGCCAGCAGGACTCAGGGAACGAACACCGGGGAGCTGTTTTTT
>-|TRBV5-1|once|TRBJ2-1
CASSLDGGQPNEQFF
TGCGCCAGCAGCTTGGATGGGGGACAACCGAATGAGCAGTTCTTC
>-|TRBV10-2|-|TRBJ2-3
CASTQADTQYF
TGCGCCAGCACACAAGCAGATACGCAGTATTTT
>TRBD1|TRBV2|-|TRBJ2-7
CASSVPGQGSGGVSPYEQYF
TGTGCCAGCAGCGTCCCGGGACAGGGGTCCGGCGGGGTTAGTCCCTACGAGCAGTACTTC
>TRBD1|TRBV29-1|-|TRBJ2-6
CSVVTGGGISGANVLTF
TGCAGCGTTGTAACAGGGGGCGGCATCTCTGGGGCCAACGTCCTGACTTTC
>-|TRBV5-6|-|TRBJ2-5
CASSLGAKETQYF
TGTGCCAGCAGCTTGGGAGCTAAAGAGACCCAGTACTTC
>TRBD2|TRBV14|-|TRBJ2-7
CASSPIQGSSGSYEQYF
TGTGCCAGCAGCCCGATCCAAGGTAGTAGCGGGAGCTACGAGCAGTACTTC
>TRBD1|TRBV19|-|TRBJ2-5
CASSIRASTGSQETQYF
TGTGCCAGTAGTATTAGGGCCTCGACAGGGTCCCAAGAGACCCAGTACTTC
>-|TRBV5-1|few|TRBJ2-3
CASSLQSSSDTQYF
TGCGCCAGCAGCTTGCAGTCTAGCTCGGATACGCAGTATTTT
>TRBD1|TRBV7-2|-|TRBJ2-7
CASAEGTAYEQYF
TGTGCCAGCGCTGAAGGGACAGCCTACGAGCAGTACTTC
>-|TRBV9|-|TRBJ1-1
CASSRGLLNTEAFF
TGTGCCAGCAGCAGAGGGCTATTGAACACTGAAGCTTTCTTT
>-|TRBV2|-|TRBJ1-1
CASSAQGSWRNTEAFF
TGTGCCAGCAGTGCCCAGGGGTCCTGGAGGAACACTGAAGCTTTCTTT
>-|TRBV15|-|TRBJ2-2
CATSRAGVGTGELFF
TGTGCCACCAGCAGAGCAGGGGTTGGCACCGGGGAGCTGTTTTTT
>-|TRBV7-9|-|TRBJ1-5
CASSSVGGNQPQHF
TGTGCCAGCAGCTCGGTCGGGGGGAATCAGCCCCAGCATTTT
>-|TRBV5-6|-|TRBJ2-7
CASSLWSYEQYF
TGTGCCAGCAGCTTGTGGAGCTACGAGCAGTACTTC
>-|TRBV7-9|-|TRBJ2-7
CASSLVFGGGYEQYF
TGTGCCAGCAGCTTAGTCTTTGGGGGAGGCTACGAGCAGTACTTC
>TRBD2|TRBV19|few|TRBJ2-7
CASSIAVAGAYEQYF
TGTGCCAGTAGTATAGCGGTAGCGGGAGCTTACGAGCAGTACTTC
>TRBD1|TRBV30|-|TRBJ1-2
CAWGTGTRGYTF
TGTGCCTGGGGGACAGGGACTCGGGGCTACACCTTC
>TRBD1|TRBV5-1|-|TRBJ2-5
CASSFGTGVQETQYF
TGCGCCAGCAGCTTCGGGACAGGGGTCCAAGAGACCCAGTACTTC